This T cell receptor beta chain was captured by sequencing in a study of cytomegalovirus exposure and HLA in healthy donors (dated by TCRdb to 2016 to 2017). Looking at the study overall: According to an earlier analysis of 587 of the donors, about 170 million T cells yielded 90 million to 130 million unique TCR beta sequences and approximately 300 Gb of sequence data. HLA typing covered class I and class II loci at four-digit resolution. The later analysis used no new phenotypic data to find candidate immune exposures, relying instead on TCR beta sequences and their occurrence across donors. The T cell repertoires of 666 subjects were profiled by immunosequencing and related to cytomegalovirus serostatus. To decide whether each TCR beta V gene segment behaved as functional or pseudogenic, an earlier analysis of some 540 of the donors relied on high-throughput TCR beta sequencing. The genetic ancestry cluster associated with self-reported Caucasian donors included about four fifths of the 300 to 400 genotyped donors. In addition to the first cohort of 650 to 800 subjects, a separate validation cohort of about 120 different subjects was used. Donor age, sex, ethnicity and CMV serostatus were compiled together with the repertoire data. Typing coverage differed by locus: A, B, C, DRB1 and DQB1 were typed in about 620-640 donors, DQA1 in roughly 510, DPA1 in 600 to 610, and DPB1 in approximately 450. To predict cytomegalovirus infection status, the study brought together high-throughput TCR immunosequencing, statistical association of individual TCRs with disease status, and machine learning. On average, around 230,000 unique TCR beta nucleotide sequences were sequenced per donor among a few hundred genotyped donors of the cohort, with roughly 18% of those sequences being non-productive. Roughly 300 gigabases of sequencing data and approximately 93 million unique TCR sequences were included in an early release covering roughly 600 HLA-typed donors. The study aimed to test whether signatures of past pathogen exposure could be identified by cataloging public T cell receptors. A later analysis re-analyzed previously published TCR beta repertoires from roughly 630 donors and added high-resolution HLA genotyping to study TCR occurrence patterns. A later genetic analysis took genome-wide SNP genotypes for about 65% of the roughly 670 donors and used that subset as a discovery cohort. About five DR-DQ haplotypes were handled as single units for association and clustering because linkage in the cohort was strong. Every discovery cohort repertoire had been produced on one sequencing platform. The study at large found these results: When HLA alleles, especially DR and DQ, strongly co-occurred, attributing TCR associations to individual alleles was difficult. Compared with the roughly 670-donor mean, donors in an Asian-associated ancestry cluster had fewer N-insertions in productive TCRs, according to a later genetic analysis. In a later analysis, the rate of TCR association differed among HLA loci, with DRB1 alleles having the most associated TCRs and HLA-C alleles having the fewest. Some IMGT-functional V segments, including TRBV6-2 and TRBV6-3, could not be distinguished by the 87-base-pair reads and were therefore excluded. Because some donors lacked HLA typing at each locus, the association tests relied only on the typed subset. In a later analysis, HLA-associated TCR beta chains were found to be more clonally expanded and to have lower generation probabilities than equally common non-associated chains. Approximately 16 rarely observed V segments, including chromosome 9 orphons, were excluded from the earlier analysis of some 590 of the donors because counts were too low. In an earlier analysis of some 550 of the donors, most TCR beta V segments were observed in productive rearrangements about 87% or about 30% of the time, broadly matching IMGT annotations. A total of roughly 160 TCR beta chains were listed by the study as associated with cytomegalovirus. Roughly uniform sequencing depth across donors was assumed in presence/absence analyses, although this assumption may not hold. A later analysis associated about 17,000 TCR beta sequences with specific HLA alleles at a false discovery rate of 0.05. A cluster of highly shared sequence variants was judged likely to represent a technical artifact of the sequencing pipeline. For the cohort, immune exposure information was limited to CMV serostatus. The authors suggested that the approach could potentially be generalized to other disease states and immunological phenotypes. In a later analysis, most CMV-associated TCR beta chains were found to appear HLA-restricted, with HLA associations seemingly driven largely by CMV exposure. Across donors, most TCR sequences were observed very rarely, whereas some public TCRs were present in many individuals. The cohort was sequenced for TCR beta chains only, and without alpha or paired-chain data the features that could be detected were limited. Several of the top co-occurrence clusters appeared to be linked to parvovirus B19, influenza, CMV and Epstein-Barr virus, according to a later analysis. In a later genetic analysis, a missense DCLRE1C variant was associated with V-gene and J-gene trimming of TCR beta chains, and the association was replicated in an independent cohort. A further reported finding was that TCR beta sequences accurately predicted the HLA-A and HLA-B alleles for most subjects in the first cohort. A few of the identified cytomegalovirus-associated TCR beta chains were confirmed in vitro to be specific for cytomegalovirus antigens. Correlated functional status among segregating V segments might be attributable to linkage disequilibrium, but an unknown experimental factor could not be ruled out. In both the original and validation cohorts, the classifier was reported to diagnose cytomegalovirus status with high specificity and sensitivity.

The library was built by means of the immunoSEQ multiplex PCR assay. A mixture of 60 forward primers for TCR Vbeta segments and 13 reverse primers for TCR Jbeta segments was used in the multiplex PCR. The CDR3 region of rearranged TCR beta genes was amplified from genomic DNA by a multiplex PCR assay. Amplified TCR beta libraries were sequenced as 87-base-pair reads on the Illumina HiSeq System. Per the source publication's procedure: In a later analysis, about 80 million unique TCR beta chains were counted across the approximately 670 repertoires, and approximately 9.9 million of these chains were shared by at least two donors. Raw reads were error-corrected and collapsed into unique sequences by a nearest-neighbor algorithm in which closely related sequences were merged to remove PCR and sequencing errors. To assign V, D and J gene segments, CDR3 sequences were aligned to IMGT reference sequences. For a sequence to be retained, at least a six-nucleotide match to both a V gene segment and a J gene segment was required. A rearrangement counted as productive if the CDR3 had no stop codons and remained in frame with V and J, and every other rearrangement counted as non-productive. Following IMGT convention, CDR3 was defined as the stretch from the second conserved V-encoded cysteine to the conserved J-encoded phenylalanine. In an earlier analysis of 587 of the donors, sequences lacking an unambiguous match to a single V gene segment were excluded. An earlier analysis of several hundred of the donors called V segments functional above 56.7% productive rearrangements and segregating when the between-donor standard deviation exceeded 5%. A statistical classification framework was built to diagnose cytomegalovirus status from the catalog of TCR beta chain sequences. In a later analysis, V and J genes were assigned by comparing TCR nucleotide sequences against IMGT/GENE-DB human TR gene sequences. In a later analysis, CDR3 sequences and most-parsimonious VDJ recombination scenarios were assigned using the TCRdist pipeline. In a later analysis, every TCR beta chain was defined by the combination of its CDR3 amino acid sequence and its V-gene family, and reads without a unique V-gene family were dropped. As a way to deal with suspected cross-contamination and a sequencing artifact, a later analysis dropped 450 to 700 nucleotide sequences that were highly shared and had low generation probability. In a later analysis, a clonal expansion index for each public chain was calculated from normalized within-repertoire ranks of inferred template counts. Generation probabilities in a later analysis came from a VDJ recombination model fitted to out-of-frame rearrangements, and those results were checked against IGoR. In a later analysis, hypergeometric tests were used to score TCR-TCR, TCR-HLA and TCR-CMV co-occurrence, with a repertoire-size bias correction applied to TCR pairs. False discovery rates were estimated in a later analysis by permuting HLA or CMV assignments 20 times. In a later analysis, co-occurring TCRs were grouped using DBSCAN, with TCRdist sequence similarity added in when clustering inside HLA-allele-positive subsets. Co-occurrence clustering excluded repertoires with fewer than 30,000 or more than 120,000 public chains, plus five with anomalous nucleotide sharing. As stored in TCRdb, this immuneACCESS dataset retains in-frame rearrangements with V and J assigned. A fraction of the clones does not appear; measured against another copy, unresolved V genes explain less than half of the discrepancy, and the remainder lacks a known reason. That table gives V, J and clone size, and the DNA gave D and trimming. The sample table lists 130,000 or so clones, under 90% of them with a count of one. In total, the top ten clones hold 2% to 2.5% of the sample.

On this clone: Its binding antigen is unknown. No base quality information exists; no much larger clone differs at one position.

The cohort was made up of hundreds of healthy bone marrow donors. At the time of sampling, all cohort members were nominally healthy, though unrecorded immune exposures were likely present. The donor tested CMV seronegative, placing the donor among the 352 seronegative members of the cohort. A peripheral blood sample was provided by each donor, and peripheral blood mononuclear cells were used for TCR beta sequencing. Genomic DNA extraction from the blood cell samples was performed with the Qiagen DNeasy Blood Extraction Kit. Reading from cysteine to phenylalanine, the CDR3 counts 15 amino acids. The DNA shown is the 45-base CDR3, in frame from base 1. From a lookup of the germline V gene, CDR1 and CDR2 are SGHTA and FQGNSA. Trimming at the junction amounts to 4 bases on V and 1 base on J, and the germline ends lie 13 bases apart.

Sequences were obtained from PBMCs. The chain links TRBV7-2 with TRBJ2-5; TRBD2 might be the D gene, on 5 matching bases. This TCR was sampled from a middle-aged woman in good health and CMV-seronegative. The DNA sequence is given as TGTGCCAGCAGCTGGTCCACGAGCGGCCAAGAGACCCAGTACTTC. Translated, it reads CASSWSTSGQETQYF.